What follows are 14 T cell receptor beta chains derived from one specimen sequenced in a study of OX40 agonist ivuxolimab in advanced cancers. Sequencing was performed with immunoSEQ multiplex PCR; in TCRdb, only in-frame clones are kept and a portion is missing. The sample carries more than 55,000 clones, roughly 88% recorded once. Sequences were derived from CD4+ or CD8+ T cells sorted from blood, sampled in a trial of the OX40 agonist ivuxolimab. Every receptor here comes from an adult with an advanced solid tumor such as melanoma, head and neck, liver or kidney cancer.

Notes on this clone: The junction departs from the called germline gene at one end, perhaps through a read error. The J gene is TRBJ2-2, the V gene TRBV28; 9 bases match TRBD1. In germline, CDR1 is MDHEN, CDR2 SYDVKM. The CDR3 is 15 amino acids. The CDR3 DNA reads TGTGCCAGCAGTTTAGGGACAGGGAACCCCGGGGAGCTGTTTTTT. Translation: CASSLGTGNPGELFF. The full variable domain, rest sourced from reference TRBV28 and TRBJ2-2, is DVKVTQSSRYLVKRTGEKVFLECVQDMDHENMFWYRQDPGLGLRLIYFSYDVKMKEKGDIPEGYSVSREKKERFSLILESASTNQTSMYLCASSLGTGNPGELFFGEGSRLTVL.

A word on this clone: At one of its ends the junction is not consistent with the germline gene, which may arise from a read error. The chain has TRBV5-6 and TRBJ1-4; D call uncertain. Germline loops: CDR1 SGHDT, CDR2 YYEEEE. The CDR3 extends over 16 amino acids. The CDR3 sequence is CASSLRSSAPILGLNF. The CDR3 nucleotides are TGTGCCAGCAGCTTGAGATCGTCAGCTCCCATTTTAGGGTTGAATTTT.

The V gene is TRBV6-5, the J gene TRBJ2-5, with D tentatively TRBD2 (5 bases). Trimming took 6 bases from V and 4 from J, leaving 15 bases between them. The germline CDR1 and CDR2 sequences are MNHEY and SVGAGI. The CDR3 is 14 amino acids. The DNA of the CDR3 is TGTGCCAGCAGGGCGCAGCCGGGGTCAGAGACCCAGTACTTC. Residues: CASRAQPGSETQYF.

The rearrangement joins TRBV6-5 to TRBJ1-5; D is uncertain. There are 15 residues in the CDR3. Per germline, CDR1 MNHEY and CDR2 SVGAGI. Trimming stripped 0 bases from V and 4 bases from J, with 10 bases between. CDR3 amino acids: CASSYSSGTNQPQHF. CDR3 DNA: TGTGCCAGCAGTTACTCATCAGGAACGAATCAGCCCCAGCATTTT.

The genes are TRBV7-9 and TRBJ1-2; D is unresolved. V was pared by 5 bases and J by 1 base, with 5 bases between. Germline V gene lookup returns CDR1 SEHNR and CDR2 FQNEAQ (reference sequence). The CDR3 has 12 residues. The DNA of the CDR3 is TGTGCCAGCAGCCTGGATAACTATGGCTACACCTTC. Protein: CASSLDNYGYTF.

CDR3 loop: CASSDSYANYGYTF. The CDR3, as DNA: TGTGCCAGCAGTGACAGCTACGCTAACTATGGCTACACCTTC. This chain uses TRBV6-1 with TRBJ1-2; D is ambiguous. The CDR3 contains 14 residues. With 3 bases removed from V and 0 bases from J, the gap between germline ends came to 8 bases. Germline V lookup: CDR1 MNHNS, CDR2 SASEGT.

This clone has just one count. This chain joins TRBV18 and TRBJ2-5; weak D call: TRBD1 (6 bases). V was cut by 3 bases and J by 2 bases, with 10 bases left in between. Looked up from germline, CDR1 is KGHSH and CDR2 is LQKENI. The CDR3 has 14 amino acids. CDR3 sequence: CASSPLQGQETQYF. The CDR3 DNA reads TGTGCCAGCTCACCTCTTCAGGGGCAAGAGACCCAGTACTTC. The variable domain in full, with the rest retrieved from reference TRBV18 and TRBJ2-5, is NAGVMQNPRHLVRRRGQEARLRCSPMKGHSHVYWYRQLPEEGLKFMVYLQKENIIDESGMPKERFSAEFPKEGPSILRIQQVVRGDSAAYFCASSPLQGQETQYFGPGTRLLVL.

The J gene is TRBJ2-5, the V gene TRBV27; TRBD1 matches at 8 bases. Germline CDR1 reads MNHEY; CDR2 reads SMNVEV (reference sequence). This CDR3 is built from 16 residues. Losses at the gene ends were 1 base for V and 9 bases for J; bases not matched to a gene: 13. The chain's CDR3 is CASSLFGSRGPGAQYF. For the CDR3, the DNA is TGTGCCAGCAGTTTATTTGGGTCCAGGGGGCCGGGGGCCCAGTACTTC.

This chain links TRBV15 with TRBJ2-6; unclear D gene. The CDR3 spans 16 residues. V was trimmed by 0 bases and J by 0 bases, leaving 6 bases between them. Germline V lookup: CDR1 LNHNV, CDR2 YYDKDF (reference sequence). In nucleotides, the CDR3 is TGTGCCACCAGCAGAGATCCTTCCTCTGGGGCCAACGTCCTGACTTTC. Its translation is CATSRDPSSGANVLTF.

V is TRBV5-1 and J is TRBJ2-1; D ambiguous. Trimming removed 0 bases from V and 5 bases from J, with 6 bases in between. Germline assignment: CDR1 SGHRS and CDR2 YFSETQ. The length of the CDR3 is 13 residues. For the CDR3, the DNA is TGCGCCAGCAGCTTGGCCACCCACAATGAGCAGTTCTTC. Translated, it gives CASSLATHNEQFF.

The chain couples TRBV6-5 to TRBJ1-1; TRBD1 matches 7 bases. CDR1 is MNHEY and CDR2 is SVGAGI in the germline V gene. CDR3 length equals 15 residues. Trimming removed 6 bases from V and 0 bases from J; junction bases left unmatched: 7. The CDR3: CASSRQGIMNTEAFF. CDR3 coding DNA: TGTGCCAGCAGCCGACAGGGCATAATGAACACTGAAGCTTTCTTT.

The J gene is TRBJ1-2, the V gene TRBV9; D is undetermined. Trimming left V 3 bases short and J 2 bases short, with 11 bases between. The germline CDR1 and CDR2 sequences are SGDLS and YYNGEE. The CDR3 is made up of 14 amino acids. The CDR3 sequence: CASSGAWGNYGYTF. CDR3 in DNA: TGTGCCAGCAGCGGGGCTTGGGGAAACTATGGCTACACCTTC.

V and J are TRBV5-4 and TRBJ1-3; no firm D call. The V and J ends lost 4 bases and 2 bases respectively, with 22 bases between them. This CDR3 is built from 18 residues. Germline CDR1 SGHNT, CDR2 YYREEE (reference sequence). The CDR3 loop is CASSAVTTTGVTGNTIYF. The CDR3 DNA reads TGTGCCAGCAGCGCCGTTACAACGACTGGGGTCACTGGAAACACCATATATTTT.

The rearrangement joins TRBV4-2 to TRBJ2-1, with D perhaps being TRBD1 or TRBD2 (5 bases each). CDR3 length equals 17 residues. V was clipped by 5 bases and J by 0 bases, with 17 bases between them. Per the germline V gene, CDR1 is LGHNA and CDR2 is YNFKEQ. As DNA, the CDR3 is TGTGCCAGCAGCTCTGGGGGACCTAGGAGCTCCTACAATGAGCAGTTCTTC. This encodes CASSSGGPRSSYNEQFF.